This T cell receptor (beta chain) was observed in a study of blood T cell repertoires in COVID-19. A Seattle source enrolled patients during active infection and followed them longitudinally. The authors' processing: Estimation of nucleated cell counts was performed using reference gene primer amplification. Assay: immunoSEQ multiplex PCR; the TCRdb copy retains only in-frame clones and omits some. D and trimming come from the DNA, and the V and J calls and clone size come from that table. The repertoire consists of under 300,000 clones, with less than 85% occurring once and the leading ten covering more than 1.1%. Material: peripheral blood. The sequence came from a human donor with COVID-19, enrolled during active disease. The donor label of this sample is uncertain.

CDR3: CASSEGQPSTDTQYF. In DNA form, the CDR3 reads TGTGCCAGCAGTGAAGGACAGCCTAGCACAGATACGCAGTATTTT. The gene calls are TRBV2 and TRBJ2-3, with D possibly matching TRBD1 (5 bases). Germline values: CDR1 SNHLY, CDR2 FYNNEI. Trimming shortened V by 1 base and J by 0 bases, and 8 bases separated the two germline ends. The CDR3 runs to 15 residues.